These 24 T cell receptor beta chains share one sample of origin, sequenced in a study of T-cell memory formation after mild COVID-19. MiXCR, applied by TCRdb to the 5' RACE reads, yields one record per CDR3 protein. The sample records about 68,000 distinct CDR3 sequences, roughly 17% being singletons. The material sequenced was PBMCs or a T cell subset sorted from them (not recorded which). Every receptor here comes from an adult woman who had mild COVID-19 (a few samples of this study predate the infection). Cell type and time point are not known.

The chain joins TRBV7-9 to TRBJ1-1, with no clear D. CDR3 length: 13 residues. Germline V gene data show CDR1 as SEHNR and CDR2 as FQNEAQ (reference sequence). V lost 5 bases to trimming and J lost 1 base, with 8 bases between them. The CDR3 region is CASSGRGNTEAFF. The CDR3, as DNA: TGTGCCAGCAGCGGACGGGGGAACACTGAAGCTTTCTTT.

This sequence joins TRBV19 and TRBJ2-1; TRBD2 agrees at 10 bases. Looked up from germline, CDR1 is LNHDA and CDR2 is SQIVND (reference sequence). The CDR3 sequence is 14 residues long. V dropped 7 bases and J dropped 3; count of bases not matched to a gene: 3. The CDR3 region is CASTRLAGYNEQFF. The CDR3, as DNA: TGTGCCAGTACTAGACTAGCGGGCTACAATGAGCAGTTCTTC.

In this sample, this clonotype turned up a few times. The genes are TRBV6-2 or TRBV6-3 and TRBJ2-7; no definite D call. The CDR3 spans 14 residues. V gave up 0 bases and J gave up 0 bases, with 6 bases separating them. Germline V gene lookup returns CDR1 MNHEY and CDR2 SVGEGT. The CDR3 spells CASSYSSDSYEQYF. CDR3 bases: TGTGCCAGCAGTTACTCGAGTGACTCCTACGAGCAGTACTTC.

The sample holds a few counts of this clonotype. The chain combines TRBV7-9 with TRBJ2-1; 7 bases are a match to TRBD2. The CDR3 is 15 amino acids. Looked up from germline, CDR1 is SEHNR and CDR2 is FQNEAQ (reference sequence). The junction had 7 bases not matched to a gene; V was cut back by 5 bases and J by 3 bases. This CDR3 is CASSPGVAGYNEQFF. The CDR3 region has the DNA TGTGCCAGCAGCCCTGGGGTAGCGGGCTACAATGAGCAGTTCTTC.

This clonotype occurred a few times. The rearrangement joins TRBV13 to TRBJ1-2; D uncertain. From germline, CDR1 is PRHDT and CDR2 FYEKMQ (reference sequence). The CDR3 sequence is 14 residues long. V lost 1 base to trimming and J lost 3 bases, with 9 bases between them. CDR3 sequence: CASSLEGSHYGYTF. The CDR3 DNA sequence: TGTGCCAGCAGCTTAGAAGGTAGTCACTATGGCTACACCTTC. The complete variable domain, with remaining parts taken from reference TRBV13 and TRBJ1-2, reads AAGVIQSPRHLIKEKRETATLKCYPIPRHDTVYWYQQGPGQDPQFLISFYEKMQSDKGSIPDRFSAQQFSDYHSELNMSSLELGDSALYFCASSLEGSHYGYTFGSGTRLTVV.

This clonotype was detected ten times or more. The CDR3 reads CASRGDNLEKLFF. CDR3 DNA: TGTGCCAGCAGGGGGGACAACCTTGAAAAACTGTTTTTT. The V gene is TRBV12-3 or TRBV12-4, the J gene TRBJ1-4; D possibly corresponds to TRBD1 (6 bases). V shed 6 bases and J shed 7 bases, with 12 bases lying between them. The CDR3 covers 13 residues.

The rearrangement uses TRBV7-8 and TRBJ1-4; 7 bases are a match to TRBD1. V lost 5 bases to trimming and J lost 7 bases; unmatched junction nucleotides: 10. The V gene's germline CDR1 is SGHVS and CDR2 FQNEAQ. The length of the CDR3 is 15 residues. Here the CDR3 DNA reads TGTGCCAGCAGCGTTGACGTCCCAGGGGGTGAAAAACTGTTTTTT. Translating it yields CASSVDVPGGEKLFF.

The sample holds many counts of this clonotype. The rearrangement links TRBV5-5 to TRBJ2-3; a possible D gene is TRBD1 (6 bases). Germline loops: CDR1 SGHKS, CDR2 YYEKEE (reference sequence). V lost 4 bases, J lost 0 bases, and 12 bases lay in between. The CDR3 runs to 15 residues. CDR3 sequence reads: CASSPRGSSTDTQYF. DNA for the CDR3: TGTGCCAGCAGCCCCAGGGGAAGCAGCACAGATACGCAGTATTTT.

The chain combines TRBV13 with TRBJ2-7, with TRBD1 matching 11 bases. Germline assignment: CDR1 PRHDT and CDR2 FYEKMQ (reference sequence). Trimming took 2 bases from V and 6 from J; bases not matched to a gene: 6. CDR3 length equals 15 residues. CDR3 DNA: TGTGCCAGCAGCTTAACCGGGACAGGGGGACGCGAGCAGTACTTC. It encodes CASSLTGTGGREQYF.

This chain joins TRBV20-1 and TRBJ2-3; 7 bases match TRBD2. CDR3 size: 15 residues. Trimming removed 4 bases from V and 2 bases from J; junction bases left unmatched: 9. Germline CDR1 reads DFQATT; CDR2 reads SNEGSKA (reference sequence). The CDR3 DNA is TGCAGTGCTATTTCTGGGGAGGGATACACAGATACGCAGTATTTT. Protein product: CSAISGEGYTDTQYF.

This clonotype has a handful of counts. This chain uses TRBV13 with TRBJ2-3; no firm D call. The CDR3 contains 12 residues. Germline V CDR1 and CDR2: PRHDT, FYEKMQ (reference sequence). V lost 5 bases, J lost 1 base, and 4 bases lay in between. The CDR3 reads CASSERTDTQYF. The CDR3 region has the DNA TGTGCCAGCAGCGAACGCACAGATACGCAGTATTTT.

This clonotype was seen only a few times. DNA for the CDR3: TGTGCCACCAGTGATGACGAGTGGACGGACATTCAGTACTTC. It codes for CATSDDEWTDIQYF. The chain joins TRBV24-1 to TRBJ2-4; D is unclear. The V gene lost 3 bases and the J gene lost 8 bases, with 13 bases spanning the gap. Germline V gene sequence: CDR1 KGHDR, CDR2 SFDVKD. This CDR3 has 14 amino acids.

The gene calls are TRBV5-5 and TRBJ2-7, with D unclear. CDR1 SGHKS and CDR2 YYEKEE come from the germline V gene (reference sequence). This CDR3 is 12 amino acids long. V was pared by 4 bases and J by 5 bases, with 10 bases between. The CDR3 DNA follows: TGTGCCAGCAGCCCTAGTACCGACGAGCAGTACTTC. Protein: CASSPSTDEQYF.

The chain joins TRBV7-6 to TRBJ2-3; 9 bases are a match to TRBD2. Germline values: CDR1 SGHVS, CDR2 FNYEAQ. This CDR3 has 17 residues. Trimming at V came to 3 bases and at J to 2 bases, leaving 9 bases not matched to a gene. CDR3 bases: TGTGCCAGCAGCTTCGGAAGGGAGCGGGGGGACACAGATACGCAGTATTTT. Translated: CASSFGRERGDTDTQYF.

The V gene is TRBV9, the J gene TRBJ2-3; TRBD2 matches at 9 bases. Unmatched junction bases numbered 9, after V lost 9 bases and J lost 1 base. This CDR3 contains 15 residues. CDR1 and CDR2 from the germline V gene are SGDLS and YYNGEE. In nucleotides, the CDR3 is TGTGCCACCAGTTTGGGACTAGCAGGCACAGATACGCAGTATTTT. Protein: CATSLGLAGTDTQYF. The full variable domain, completed using reference TRBV9 and TRBJ2-3, is DSGVTQTPKHLITATGQRVTLRCSPRSGDLSVYWYQQSLDQGLQFLIQYYNGEERAKGNILERFSAQQFPDLHSELNLSSLELGDSALYFCATSLGLAGTDTQYFGPGTRLTVL.

The V gene is TRBV5-1, the J gene TRBJ2-7; the D is unclear. The CDR3 runs 15 residues. Germline assignment: CDR1 SGHRS and CDR2 YFSETQ. V shed 6 bases and J shed 0 bases, with 16 bases lying between them. As DNA, the CDR3 is TGCGCCAGCACAAAAGAGGCACTAAGCTCCTACGAGCAGTACTTC. It is translated as CASTKEALSSYEQYF.

This clonotype was seen more than once but under ten times. As DNA, the CDR3 is TGTGCCAGCAGCTTAACGGGGACAGATTACAATGAGCAGTTCTTC. This sequence encodes CASSLTGTDYNEQFF. The rearrangement uses TRBV7-3 and TRBJ2-1, with 7 bases identical to TRBD1. The germline gives CDR1 SGHTA, CDR2 FQGTGA. The CDR3 has 15 residues. Germline trimming cut 0 bases from V and 4 bases from J; bases unmatched to any gene: 3.

The V and J genes are TRBV6-4 and TRBJ2-2; D unresolved. Germline CDR1 MRHNA, CDR2 SNTAGT. Trimming took off 2 bases at V and 0 bases at J, with 1 base between the two ends. The CDR3 spans 13 residues. The CDR3 DNA reads TGTGCCAGCAGTGACACGAACACCGGGGAGCTGTTTTTT. Its translation: CASSDTNTGELFF.

V usage is TRBV3-1 and J usage is TRBJ2-5; possible D gene TRBD2, 5 bases. Trimming stripped 4 bases from V and 0 bases from J, with 18 bases between. There are 17 residues in the CDR3. CDR1 is LGHDT and CDR2 is YNNKEL in the germline V gene (reference sequence). This CDR3 is CASSRREGLMYQETQYF. CDR3 nucleotides: TGTGCCAGCAGCCGCCGTGAAGGACTCATGTACCAAGAGACCCAGTACTTC.

The rearrangement uses TRBV7-9 and TRBJ2-1, with 7 bases lining up with TRBD1. The trim removed 5 bases at V and 3 bases at J, leaving 4 bases unmatched. The CDR3 spans 14 residues. In germline, CDR1 is SEHNR, CDR2 FQNEAQ (reference sequence). This chain's CDR3 is CASSHRDSYNEQFF. CDR3 coding DNA: TGTGCCAGCAGCCACCGGGACAGCTACAATGAGCAGTTCTTC.

The J gene is TRBJ2-3, the V gene TRBV5-1, with a possible D match to TRBD2 (5 bases). The CDR3 is 15 amino acids. Trimming took 2 bases from V and 4 from J, leaving 14 bases between them. CDR1 is SGHRS and CDR2 is YFSETQ in the germline V gene. The chain's CDR3 is CASSLDTPRADTQYF. CDR3 bases: TGCGCCAGCAGCTTAGACACCCCGAGGGCAGATACGCAGTATTTT.

The sample holds a few counts of this clonotype. The V call is TRBV4-1, the J call TRBJ2-1, with D maybe TRBD2 (7 bases). V lost 2 bases and J 7 bases, leaving 18 bases between the germline ends. CDR1 and CDR2 from the germline V gene are MGHRA and YSYEKL. The CDR3 totals 16 residues. The DNA for the CDR3 is TGCGCCAGCAGCCAACTGGGAGGGGGGGCCGGTAATGAGCAGTTCTTC. This gives the protein CASSQLGGGAGNEQFF.

This clonotype was seen only a few times. V usage is TRBV7-3 and J usage is TRBJ2-1; D gene uncertain. Germline V gene data show CDR1 as SGHTA and CDR2 as FQGTGA. V was cut by 0 bases and J by 9 bases, with 9 bases left in between. CDR3 size: 13 residues. DNA for the CDR3: TGTGCCAGCAGCTTAACGTCGGTAGCTGAGCAGTTCTTC. Residues: CASSLTSVAEQFF.

Here the CDR3 DNA reads TGTGCCAGCAGTTACTCAGGGTCCTACTACGAGCAGTACTTC. Protein product: CASSYSGSYYEQYF. The chain employs TRBV6-5 and TRBJ2-7; no reliable D call. Trimming cost V 0 bases and J 3 bases, with 9 bases left between them. The germline V gene encodes CDR1 MNHEY and CDR2 SVGAGI. The CDR3 extends over 14 amino acids.